Described below is a single TCR beta chain sequence and its context. Libraries were prepared by immunoSEQ multiplex PCR; TCRdb keeps only in-frame clonotypes and omits some of them. The sample consists of about 1 million clones, around 78% of them appearing once. From germline, CDR1 is MNHNS and CDR2 SASEGT. CDR3 size: 17 residues. V was trimmed by 0 bases and J by 1 base, leaving 10 bases between them. The sample belongs to a study of shared clonotypes between healthy human individuals. Specimen: memory CD4+ T cells from PBMCs. As for subset: CD45RA-negative fraction. The V gene is TRBV6-1, the J gene TRBJ2-6, with no clear D. This clonotype was sampled from a man in his late teens or twenties in good health. Some clones in this sample may be carry-over from other donors' samples. The CDR3 coding sequence is TGTGCCAGCAGTGAAGCGCGTTTTAGGTCTGGGGCCAACGTCCTGACTTTC. This codes for CASSEARFRSGANVLTF.